A selection of T cell receptor beta chains follows, all from one sample in a study of T cells in Graves' hyperthyroidism and ophthalmopathy. TCRdb called the multiplex PCR reads again in MiXCR, with one record for every CDR3 protein. Of about 96,000 distinct CDR3 sequences detected, around 50% appear once; the ten largest clones hold less than 30%. The specimen sequenced was blood. These receptors were taken from a woman aged 40 to 50 with Graves' hyperthyroidism. CDR3s leave out the opening cysteine and the closing phenylalanine or tryptophan. D genes are given only for firm matches.

V	D	J	CDR3
TRBV20-1	.	TRBJ1-5	SAPKVGQPQH
TRBV7-9	.	TRBJ2-7	ASSLGGLKPYEQY
TRBV10-3	.	TRBJ1-1	AITLTDMNTEAF
TRBV9	.	TRBJ1-2	ASSQDDRPPRRGYT
TRBV7-8	.	TRBJ2-5	ASSLGAGGAQETQY
TRBV11-2	.	TRBJ1-5	ASNSDGGPSQPQH
TRBV5-4	.	TRBJ2-7	ASKMGVGAYEQY
TRBV12-3/TRBV12-4	.	TRBJ1-1	ASSLAGAF
TRBV5-1	.	TRBJ2-5	ASSPGQTQETQY
TRBV7-9	.	TRBJ1-1	ASSLLDTEAF
TRBV7-8	.	TRBJ2-6	ASSPHDGSTMNTEA
TRBV20-1	TRBD1	TRBJ1-5	SAKGGQGNQPQH
TRBV7-4	.	TRBJ1-4	ASSLVGGCATNEKLF
TRBV5-5	.	TRBJ2-7	ASSLARGSYEQY
TRBV3-1	.	TRBJ1-2	ATCRGYGYGYT
TRBV5-1	.	TRBJ2-5	ASSLGGLQETQY
TRBV5-1	.	TRBJ2-3	ASRLVGDTQY
TRBV10-3	TRBD1	TRBJ2-6	AMMDRGSGANVLT
TRBV5-4	TRBD2	TRBJ2-7	ASSSGTSGRGYEQY
TRBV5-6	.	TRBJ2-5	ASSLWSPETQY
TRBV6-1	TRBD1	TRBJ2-5	ASSVTGAI
TRBV12-3/TRBV12-4	.	TRBJ2-3	ASNNQGKDTQY
TRBV10-1	TRBD2	TRBJ2-7	ASSERGRSYEQY